A selection of T cell receptor beta chains follows, all from one sample in a study of blood T cell repertoires in COVID-19. Profiling relied on immunoSEQ multiplex PCR, and the TCRdb table lists in-frame clones only, not all of them. The sample carries 99,000 or so clones, 84% recorded once. Sequenced sample: peripheral blood. The receptors shown here come from a man in his 70s with active or convalescent COVID-19. Each CDR3 is given with its conserved first and last residue. D genes are given only for firm matches. A clone size is listed for some rows: how often the clone was seen (once, few, many), or a class if it is expanded.

NA	15	once	TRBV7-8	TRBJ2-7	TGTGCCAGCAGCTTAGTGAACTCGGAGACAGGCGAGCAGTACTTC	CASSLVNSETGEQYF
NA	14	NA	TRBV28	TRBJ1-3	TGTGCCAGCACGGGGGTCTCTGTGGGGGACACCATATATTTT	CASTGVSVGDTIYF
NA	14	few	TRBV5-6	TRBJ1-5	TGTGCCAGCAGCCTTGGACAGTCCGCTCAGCCCCAGCATTTT	CASSLGQSAQPQHF
NA	16	NA	TRBV28	TRBJ2-1	TGTGCCAGCAGCAATAGGGGGGGGAGCTCCTACAATGAGCAGTTCTTC	CASSNRGGSSYNEQFF
NA	15	NA	TRBV5-1	TRBJ2-7	TGCGCCAGCAGCTTGGAGGGACAAGGGGCCTTCGAGCAGTACTTC	CASSLEGQGAFEQYF
NA	15	NA	TRBV27	TRBJ1-1	TGTGCCAGCAGTTCGCAACAGGTCATGAACACTGAAGCTTTCTTT	CASSSQQVMNTEAFF
TRBD2	17	NA	TRBV7-2	TRBJ2-3	TGTGCCAGCAGCCCGCGGTTCCTAGCGGGGGGGAGGGATACGCAGTATTTT	CASSPRFLAGGRDTQYF
NA	14	few	TRBV9	TRBJ1-2	TGTGCCAGCAGCCCCAACAGGGAGAACTATGGCTACACCTTC	CASSPNRENYGYTF
NA	12	NA	TRBV2	TRBJ1-2	TGTGCCAGCAGCGCAACAGGTCTCGGCTACACCTTC	CASSATGLGYTF
TRBD1	12	NA	TRBV12-3/TRBV12-4	TRBJ1-1	TGTGCCTCGACAGGGGACGACACTGAAGCTTTCTTT	CASTGDDTEAFF
TRBD2	17	NA	TRBV7-6	TRBJ2-7	TGTGCCAGCAGCTTAGCCACTCTAGCGGGGGATTCCTACGAGCAGTACTTC	CASSLATLAGDSYEQYF
NA	11	NA	TRBV5-1	TRBJ2-5	TGCGCCAGCAGCTCCCAGGAGACCCAGTACTTC	CASSSQETQYF
NA	12	NA	TRBV30	TRBJ1-1	TGTGCCTGGACTACAGGTAACACTGAAGCTTTCTTT	CAWTTGNTEAFF
NA	14	NA	TRBV2	TRBJ1-1	TGTGCCAGCAGGGCGGACAGCCCGAACACTGAAGCTTTCTTT	CASRADSPNTEAFF
NA	14	NA	TRBV29-1	TRBJ1-4	TGCAGCGTTGGATTTTCCTATACTAATGAAAAACTGTTTTTT	CSVGFSYTNEKLFF
NA	13	few	TRBV30	TRBJ1-2	TGTGCCTCTACAGGGCCCCGCTACCTTATCTACACCTTC	CASTGPRYLIYTF
TRBD2	14	NA	TRBV6-6	TRBJ2-1	TGTGCCAGCTGCGGGGGGCCAGGGAACAATGAGCAGTTCTTC	CASCGGPGNNEQFF
NA	15	NA	TRBV28	TRBJ1-2	TGTGCCAGCAGTTTATCGGCCAGGGGAGGGTATGGCTACACCTTC	CASSLSARGGYGYTF
TRBD1	12	NA	TRBV2	TRBJ1-4	TGTGCCGGGGGACAGTTTAATGAAAAACTGTTTTTT	CAGGQFNEKLFF
NA	14	NA	TRBV2	TRBJ1-1	TGTGCCAGCAGAGTTTCTGGGCCCAACACTGAAGCTTTCTTT	CASRVSGPNTEAFF
NA	13	NA	TRBV5-4	TRBJ2-5	TGTGCCAGCAGCTTGTTCGGTCAAGAGACCCAGTACTTC	CASSLFGQETQYF
NA	14	once	TRBV4-3	TRBJ1-1	TGCGCCAGCAGCCAAGAAGGAGGGAACACTGAAGCTTTCTTT	CASSQEGGNTEAFF
TRBD1	15	NA	TRBV27	TRBJ2-3	TGTGCCAGCAGATACAGGGGATTGAGCACAGATACGCAGTATTTT	CASRYRGLSTDTQYF
TRBD1	16	NA	TRBV7-9	TRBJ1-1	TGTGCCAGCAGCCCGGACAGGGATCACATGAACACTGAAGCTTTCTTT	CASSPDRDHMNTEAFF
NA	16	NA	TRBV5-1	TRBJ2-1	TGCGCCAGCAGCTTGTTTAGTATCTCTGAGTACAATGAGCAGTTCTTC	CASSLFSISEYNEQFF
NA	15	NA	TRBV2	TRBJ1-4	TGTGCCAGCAGTGCCCAGGCCAACCCCGGTGAAAAACTGTTTTTT	CASSAQANPGEKLFF
NA	14	few	TRBV7-7	TRBJ2-2	TGTGCTAGCAGTCCCGTCGCTGTAGATGGGGAGCTGTTTTTT	CASSPVAVDGELFF
NA	16	NA	TRBV5-4	TRBJ2-6	TGTGCCAGCAGCTTGGGAGGTTTCTCTGGGGCCAACGTCCTGACTTTC	CASSLGGFSGANVLTF
TRBD2	14	NA	TRBV5-1	TRBJ2-3	TGCGCCAGCGGCCCCGGGACTAGCGACAGCACGCAGTATTTT	CASGPGTSDSTQYF
TRBD2	17	few	TRBV5-1	TRBJ2-7	TGCGCCAGCAGCCTTCGGACTAGCGGGGGACCCACCTACGAGCAGTACTTC	CASSLRTSGGPTYEQYF
TRBD1	14	NA	TRBV30	TRBJ1-2	TGTGCCTGGCCCCCTCGGGACAGGGACTATGGCTACACCTTC	CAWPPRDRDYGYTF
NA	15	NA	TRBV21-1	TRBJ2-1	TGTGCCAGCAGCAAAAGACAGGGACCCTACAATGAGCAGTTCTTC	CASSKRQGPYNEQFF
TRBD1	14	NA	TRBV9	TRBJ2-7	TGTGCCAGCAGCGTAAGGACAGGGCCCTACGAGCAGTACTTC	CASSVRTGPYEQYF
NA	15	few	TRBV5-1	TRBJ1-3	TGCGCCAGCAGCTTGGCACAGAATTCTGGAAACACCATATATTTT	CASSLAQNSGNTIYF
NA	17	NA	TRBV21-1	TRBJ2-3	TGTGCCAGCAGCAAAGGCAACTCCACTTTAATCACAGATACGCAGTATTTT	CASSKGNSTLITDTQYF
NA	18	NA	TRBV7-2	TRBJ2-5	TGTGCCAGCAGCTTACGGACCGGACAGGGAGGGGTTCAAGAGACCCAGTACTTC	CASSLRTGQGGVQETQYF
TRBD2	15	NA	TRBV9	TRBJ2-1	TGTGCCAGCAGCCCGATAGCGGGGTCCTACAATGAGCAGTTCTTC	CASSPIAGSYNEQFF
NA	13	NA	TRBV6-2/TRBV6-3	TRBJ1-1	TGTGCCAGCAGCCACAACTACAACACTGAAGCTTTCTTT	CASSHNYNTEAFF
NA	15	NA	TRBV18	TRBJ2-2	TGTGCCAGCTCACGAGCAGGCCCCAGCACCGGGGAGCTGTTTTTT	CASSRAGPSTGELFF
TRBD1	17	few	TRBV4-2	TRBJ1-2	TGTGCCAGCAGCCTTAGGGCCATACAGGGGGCAACTTTTGGCTACACCTTC	CASSLRAIQGATFGYTF
TRBD1	15	NA	TRBV30	TRBJ1-5	TGTGCCTGGAAAACAGGGGGTACGGGCAATCAGCCCCAGCATTTT	CAWKTGGTGNQPQHF
TRBD2	15	NA	TRBV7-6	TRBJ2-1	TGTGCCAGCAGCTTAGCAGTAGCGGGCAACAATGAGCAGTTCTTC	CASSLAVAGNNEQFF
TRBD2	19	NA	TRBV6-1	TRBJ2-4	TGTGCCAGCAGTGATCGACTAGCGGGGGCCACGGAGCCCAAAAACATTCAGTACTTC	CASSDRLAGATEPKNIQYF
NA	12	NA	TRBV7-3	TRBJ2-7	TGTGCCAGCAGCCCCTATAGATACGAGCAGTACTTC	CASSPYRYEQYF
NA	15	NA	TRBV9	TRBJ1-6	TGTGCCAGCAGCCCAAGGAGGGAGACGGAATCACCCCTCCACTTT	CASSPRRETESPLHF